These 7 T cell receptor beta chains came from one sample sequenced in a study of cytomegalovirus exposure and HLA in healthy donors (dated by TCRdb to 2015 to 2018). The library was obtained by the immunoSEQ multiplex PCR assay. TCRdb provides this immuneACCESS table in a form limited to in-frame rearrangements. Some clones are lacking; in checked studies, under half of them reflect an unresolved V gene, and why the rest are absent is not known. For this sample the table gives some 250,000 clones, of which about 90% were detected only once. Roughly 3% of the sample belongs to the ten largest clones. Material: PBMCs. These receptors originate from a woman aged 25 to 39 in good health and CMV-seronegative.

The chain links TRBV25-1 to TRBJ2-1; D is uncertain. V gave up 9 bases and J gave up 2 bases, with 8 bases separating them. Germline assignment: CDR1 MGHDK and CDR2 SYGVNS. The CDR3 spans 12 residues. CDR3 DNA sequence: TGTGCCAGTTCTTTAGCCTACAATGAGCAGTTCTTC. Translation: CASSLAYNEQFF.

CDR3 nucleotides: TGTGCCAGCAGCTTCGCACCCGGGACAGACCCCTACGAGCAGTACTTC. It specifies CASSFAPGTDPYEQYF. The chain uses TRBV7-9 and TRBJ2-7, with 7 bases that match TRBD1. Trimming at V came to 3 bases and at J to 2 bases, leaving 10 bases not matched to a gene. Per the germline V gene, CDR1 is SEHNR and CDR2 is FQNEAQ (reference sequence). The CDR3 runs to 16 residues.

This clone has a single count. The CDR3 DNA is TGTGCCAGCAGCCCAAATGGACTAGCGGCTAACGAGCAGTTCTTC. This encodes CASSPNGLAANEQFF. The V gene is TRBV7-2, the J gene TRBJ2-1; TRBD2 matches 10 bases. The V and J ends lost 5 bases and 10 bases, in that order; junction bases with no gene match: 11. Germline assignment: CDR1 SGHTA and CDR2 FQGNSA. The CDR3 has 15 amino acids.

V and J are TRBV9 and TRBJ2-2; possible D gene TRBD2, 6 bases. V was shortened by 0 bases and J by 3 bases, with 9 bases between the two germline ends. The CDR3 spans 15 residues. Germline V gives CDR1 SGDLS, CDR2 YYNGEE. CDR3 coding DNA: TGTGCCAGCAGCGTAGTTGCGGGATACACCGGGGAGCTGTTTTTT. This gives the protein CASSVVAGYTGELFF.

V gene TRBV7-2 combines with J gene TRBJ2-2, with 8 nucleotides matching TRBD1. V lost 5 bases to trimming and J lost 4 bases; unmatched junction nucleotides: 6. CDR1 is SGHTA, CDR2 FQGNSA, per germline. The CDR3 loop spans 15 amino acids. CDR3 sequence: CASSVRGPSTGELFF. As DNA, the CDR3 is TGTGCCAGCAGCGTCAGGGGGCCTAGCACCGGGGAGCTGTTTTTT.

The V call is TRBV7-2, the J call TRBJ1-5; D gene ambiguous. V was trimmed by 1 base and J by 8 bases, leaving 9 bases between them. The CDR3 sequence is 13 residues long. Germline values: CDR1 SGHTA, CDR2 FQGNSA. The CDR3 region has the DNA TGTGCCAGCAGCTTAGGAGAGGGTAAGCCCCAGCATTTT. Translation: CASSLGEGKPQHF.

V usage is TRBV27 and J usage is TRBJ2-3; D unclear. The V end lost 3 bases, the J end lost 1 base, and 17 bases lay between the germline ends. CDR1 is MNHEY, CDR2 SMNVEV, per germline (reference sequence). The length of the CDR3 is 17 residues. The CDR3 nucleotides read TGTGCCAGCAGTTTCTTCAACCTAGGCGTGCGCACAGATACGCAGTATTTT. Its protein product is CASSFFNLGVRTDTQYF.